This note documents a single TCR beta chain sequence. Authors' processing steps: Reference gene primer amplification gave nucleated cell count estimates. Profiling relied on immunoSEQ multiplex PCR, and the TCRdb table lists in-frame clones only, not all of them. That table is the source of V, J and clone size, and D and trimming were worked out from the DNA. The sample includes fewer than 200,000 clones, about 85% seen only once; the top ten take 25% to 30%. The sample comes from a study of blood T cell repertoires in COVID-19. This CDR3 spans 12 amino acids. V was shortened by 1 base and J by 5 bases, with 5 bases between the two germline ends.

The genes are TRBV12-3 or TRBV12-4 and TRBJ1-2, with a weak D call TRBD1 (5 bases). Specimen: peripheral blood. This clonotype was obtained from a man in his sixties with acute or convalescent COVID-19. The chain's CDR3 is CASSLEGYGYTF. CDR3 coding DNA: TGTGCCAGCAGTTTAGAGGGGTATGGCTACACCTTC.